This TCR beta chain came from a study of blood T cell repertoires in COVID-19. Study summary: Specimens from acute and convalescent COVID-19 originated in the United States, Italy and Spain. PBMCs, B-cell-depleted T cells, or T cells provided the cDNA or gDNA that made up the material.

Study processing details: Counts of nucleated cells, estimated from reference gene primer amplification, were obtained. Repertoires were generated with immunoSEQ multiplex PCR, while TCRdb's copy carries only in-frame clones and drops some. V, J and clone size are those of that table, while D and trimming were read from the DNA. The sample records some 150,000 clones, roughly 81% being singletons. The material sequenced was peripheral blood. The sequence was obtained from a human donor with acute or convalescent COVID-19. The donor label of this sample is uncertain.

The CDR3 coding sequence is TGTGCCAGCAGCTTAAAAGGACAGGGCCACTATGGCTACACCTTC. Its translation: CASSLKGQGHYGYTF. V usage is TRBV7-3 and J usage is TRBJ1-2; 8 nucleotides match TRBD1. CDR3 size: 15 residues. Trimming cost V 1 base and J 3 bases; bases outside gene matches: 4. The germline gives CDR1 SGHTA, CDR2 FQGTGA.